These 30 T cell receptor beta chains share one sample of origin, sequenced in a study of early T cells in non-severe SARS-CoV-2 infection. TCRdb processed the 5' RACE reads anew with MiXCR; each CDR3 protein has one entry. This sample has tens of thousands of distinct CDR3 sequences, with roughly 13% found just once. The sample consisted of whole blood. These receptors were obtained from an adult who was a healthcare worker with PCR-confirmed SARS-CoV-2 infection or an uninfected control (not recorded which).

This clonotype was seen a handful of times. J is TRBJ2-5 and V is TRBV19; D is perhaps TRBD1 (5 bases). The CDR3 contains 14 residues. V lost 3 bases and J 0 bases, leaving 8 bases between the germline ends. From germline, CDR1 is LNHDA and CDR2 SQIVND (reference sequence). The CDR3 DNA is TGTGCCAGTAGTATGTCCAGGGACCAAGAGACCCAGTACTTC. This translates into CASSMSRDQETQYF.

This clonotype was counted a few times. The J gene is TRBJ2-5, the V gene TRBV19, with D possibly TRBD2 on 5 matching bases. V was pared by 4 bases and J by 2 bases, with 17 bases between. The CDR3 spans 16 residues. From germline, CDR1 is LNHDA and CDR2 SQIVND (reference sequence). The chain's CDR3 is CASSKYRGSPQETQYF. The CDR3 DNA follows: TGTGCCAGTAGTAAATACAGAGGGAGCCCACAAGAGACCCAGTACTTC. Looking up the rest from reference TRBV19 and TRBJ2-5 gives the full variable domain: DGGITQSPKYLFRKEGQNVTLSCEQNLNHDAMYWYRQDPGQGLRLIYYSQIVNDFQKGDIAEGYSVSREKKESFPLTVTSAQKNPTAFYLCASSKYRGSPQETQYFGPGTRLLVL.

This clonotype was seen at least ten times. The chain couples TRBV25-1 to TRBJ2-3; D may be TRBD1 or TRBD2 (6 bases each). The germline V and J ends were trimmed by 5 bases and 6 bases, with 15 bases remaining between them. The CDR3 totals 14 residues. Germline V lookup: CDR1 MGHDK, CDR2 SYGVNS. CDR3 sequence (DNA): TGTGCCAGCAGTAGCCTCCGGGGGCCGGATACGCAGTATTTT. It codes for CASSSLRGPDTQYF.

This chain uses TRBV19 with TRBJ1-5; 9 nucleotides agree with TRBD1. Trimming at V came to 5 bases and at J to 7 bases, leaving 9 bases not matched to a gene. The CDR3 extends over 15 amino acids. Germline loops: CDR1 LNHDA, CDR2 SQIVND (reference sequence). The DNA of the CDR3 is TGTGCCAGTAGTCCCGACAGGGGGTCAAGACAGCCCCAGCATTTT. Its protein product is CASSPDRGSRQPQHF.

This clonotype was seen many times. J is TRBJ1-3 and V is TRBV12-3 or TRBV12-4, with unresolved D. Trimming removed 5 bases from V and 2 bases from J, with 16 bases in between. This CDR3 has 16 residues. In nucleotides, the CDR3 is TGTGCCAGCAGTCCCCGCTTTGGGGTGACTGGAAACACCATATATTTT. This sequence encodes CASSPRFGVTGNTIYF.

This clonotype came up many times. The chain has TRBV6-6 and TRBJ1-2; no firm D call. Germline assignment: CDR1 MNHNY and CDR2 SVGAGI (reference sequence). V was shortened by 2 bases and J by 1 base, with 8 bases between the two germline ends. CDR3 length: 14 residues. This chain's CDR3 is CASSYAGSNYGYTF. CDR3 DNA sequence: TGTGCCAGCAGTTACGCAGGCAGTAACTATGGCTACACCTTC.

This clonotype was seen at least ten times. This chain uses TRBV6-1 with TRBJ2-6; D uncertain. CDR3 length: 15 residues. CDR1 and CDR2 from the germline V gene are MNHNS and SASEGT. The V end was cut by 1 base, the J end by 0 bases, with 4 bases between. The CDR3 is CASSEVSSGANVLTF. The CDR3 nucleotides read TGTGCCAGCAGTGAAGTTTCCTCTGGGGCCAACGTCCTGACTTTC.

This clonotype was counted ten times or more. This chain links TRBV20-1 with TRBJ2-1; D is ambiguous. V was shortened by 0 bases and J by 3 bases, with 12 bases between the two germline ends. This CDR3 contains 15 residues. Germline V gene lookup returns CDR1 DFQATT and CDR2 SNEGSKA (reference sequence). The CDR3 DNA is TGCAGTGCTAGAGATAGTAGCAGACTCTACAATGAGCAGTTCTTC. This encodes CSARDSSRLYNEQFF.

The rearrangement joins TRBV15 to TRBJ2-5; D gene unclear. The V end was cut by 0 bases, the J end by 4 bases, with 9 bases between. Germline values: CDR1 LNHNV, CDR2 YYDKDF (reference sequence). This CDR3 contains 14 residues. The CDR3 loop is CATSRDTASETQYF. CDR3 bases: TGTGCCACCAGCAGAGATACAGCTTCAGAGACCCAGTACTTC.

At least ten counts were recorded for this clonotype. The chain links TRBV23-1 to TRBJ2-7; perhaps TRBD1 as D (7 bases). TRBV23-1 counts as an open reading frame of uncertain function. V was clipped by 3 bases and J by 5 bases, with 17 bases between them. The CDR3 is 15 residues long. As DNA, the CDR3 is TGCGCCAGCAGTCACCGCGCAGACAGGGAGGACGAGCAGTACTTC. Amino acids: CASSHRADREDEQYF.

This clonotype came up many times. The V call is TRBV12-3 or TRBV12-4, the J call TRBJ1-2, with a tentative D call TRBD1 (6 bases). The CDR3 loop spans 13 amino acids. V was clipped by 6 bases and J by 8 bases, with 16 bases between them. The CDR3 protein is CASSRTAPLGYTF. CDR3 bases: TGTGCCAGCAGCCGGACAGCTCCCCTGGGCTACACCTTC.

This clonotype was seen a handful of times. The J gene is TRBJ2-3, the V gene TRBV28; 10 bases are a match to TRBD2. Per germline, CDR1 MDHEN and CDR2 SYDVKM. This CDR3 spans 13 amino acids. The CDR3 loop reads CASGTSGTDTQYF. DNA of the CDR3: TGTGCAAGCGGGACTAGCGGCACAGATACGCAGTATTTT.

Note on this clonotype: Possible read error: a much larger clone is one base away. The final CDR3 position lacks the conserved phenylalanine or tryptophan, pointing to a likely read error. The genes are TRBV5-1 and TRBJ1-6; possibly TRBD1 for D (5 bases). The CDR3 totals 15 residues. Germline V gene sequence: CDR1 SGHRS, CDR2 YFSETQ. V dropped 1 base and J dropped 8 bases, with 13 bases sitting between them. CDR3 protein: CASSLLAGGDSPLHY. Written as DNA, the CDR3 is TGCGCCAGCAGCTTGCTGGCTGGAGGGGATTCACCCCTCCACTAT.

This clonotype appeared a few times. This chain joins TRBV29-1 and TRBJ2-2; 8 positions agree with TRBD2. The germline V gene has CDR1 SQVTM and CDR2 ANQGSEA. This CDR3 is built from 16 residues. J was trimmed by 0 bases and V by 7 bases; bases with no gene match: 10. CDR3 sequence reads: CSARGQRETNTGELFF. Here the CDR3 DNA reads TGCAGCGCCAGGGGCCAGCGGGAGACGAACACCGGGGAGCTGTTTTTT.

The CDR3 is CASSLVRGIRETQYF. CDR3 in DNA: TGTGCCAGCAGCCTGGTGCGGGGTATTCGAGAGACCCAGTACTTC. The chain joins TRBV11-2 to TRBJ2-5; perhaps TRBD2 as D (6 bases). The germline V gene encodes CDR1 SGHAT and CDR2 FQNNGV. Trimming took 5 bases from V and 4 from J, leaving 17 bases between them. This CDR3 contains 15 residues.

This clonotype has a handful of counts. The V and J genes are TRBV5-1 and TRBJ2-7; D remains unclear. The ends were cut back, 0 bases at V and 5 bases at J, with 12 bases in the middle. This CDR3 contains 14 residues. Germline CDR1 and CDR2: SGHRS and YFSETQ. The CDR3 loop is CASSLGLGQDEQYF. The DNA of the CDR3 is TGCGCCAGCAGCTTGGGTTTAGGGCAGGACGAGCAGTACTTC.

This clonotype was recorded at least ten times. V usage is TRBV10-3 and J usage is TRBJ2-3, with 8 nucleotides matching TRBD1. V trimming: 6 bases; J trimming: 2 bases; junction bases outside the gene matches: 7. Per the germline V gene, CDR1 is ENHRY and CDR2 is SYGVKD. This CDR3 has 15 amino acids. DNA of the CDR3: TGTGCCATCAGCGGACAGGGTGGAGACACAGATACGCAGTATTTT. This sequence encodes CAISGQGGDTDTQYF.

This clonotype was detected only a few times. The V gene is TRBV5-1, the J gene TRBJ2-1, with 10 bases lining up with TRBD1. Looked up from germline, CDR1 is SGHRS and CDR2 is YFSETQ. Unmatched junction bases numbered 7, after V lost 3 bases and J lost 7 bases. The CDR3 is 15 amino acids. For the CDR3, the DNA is TGCGCCAGCAGCTCCGGGACAGGGGATTTGAATGAGCAGTTCTTC. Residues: CASSSGTGDLNEQFF.

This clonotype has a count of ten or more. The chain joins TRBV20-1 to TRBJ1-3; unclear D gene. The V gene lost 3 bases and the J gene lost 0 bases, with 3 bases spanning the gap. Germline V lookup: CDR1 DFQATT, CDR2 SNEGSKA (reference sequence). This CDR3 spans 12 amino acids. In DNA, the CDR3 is TGCAGTGCTAGTGGCTCTGGAAACACCATATATTTT. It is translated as CSASGSGNTIYF.

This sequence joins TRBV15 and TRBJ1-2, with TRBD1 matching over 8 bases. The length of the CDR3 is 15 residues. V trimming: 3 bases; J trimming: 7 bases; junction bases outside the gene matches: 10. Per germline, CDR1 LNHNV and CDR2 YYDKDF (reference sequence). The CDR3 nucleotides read TGTGCCACCAGCAGGACCGGACAGGGCGGTTTTGGCTACACCTTC. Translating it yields CATSRTGQGGFGYTF.

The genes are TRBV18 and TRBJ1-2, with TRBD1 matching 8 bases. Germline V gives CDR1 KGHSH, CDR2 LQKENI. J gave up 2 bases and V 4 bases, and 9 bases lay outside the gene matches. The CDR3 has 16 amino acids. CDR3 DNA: TGTGCCAGCTCACAACAGCAGGGGGCGCTCAACTATGGCTACACCTTC. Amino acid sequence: CASSQQQGALNYGYTF.

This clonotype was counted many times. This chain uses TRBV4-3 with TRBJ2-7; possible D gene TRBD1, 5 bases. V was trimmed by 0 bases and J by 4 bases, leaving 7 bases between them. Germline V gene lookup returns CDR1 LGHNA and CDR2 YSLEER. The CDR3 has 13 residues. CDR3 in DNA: TGCGCCAGCAGCCAAGATTCAGGGTACGAGCAGTACTTC. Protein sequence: CASSQDSGYEQYF.

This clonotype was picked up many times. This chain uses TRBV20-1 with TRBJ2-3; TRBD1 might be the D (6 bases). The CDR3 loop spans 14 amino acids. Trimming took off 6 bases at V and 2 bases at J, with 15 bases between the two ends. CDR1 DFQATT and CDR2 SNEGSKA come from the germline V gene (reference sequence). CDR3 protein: CSASQGHYTDTQYF. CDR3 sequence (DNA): TGCAGTGCAAGTCAGGGACATTACACAGATACGCAGTATTTT.

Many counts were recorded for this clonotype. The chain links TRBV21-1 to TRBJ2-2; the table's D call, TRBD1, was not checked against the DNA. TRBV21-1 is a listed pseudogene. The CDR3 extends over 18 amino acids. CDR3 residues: CASSKGPRDRDRPGELFF. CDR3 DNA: TGTGCCAGCAGCAAAGGACCCCGGGACAGGGATCGTCCCGGGGAGCTGTTTTTT.

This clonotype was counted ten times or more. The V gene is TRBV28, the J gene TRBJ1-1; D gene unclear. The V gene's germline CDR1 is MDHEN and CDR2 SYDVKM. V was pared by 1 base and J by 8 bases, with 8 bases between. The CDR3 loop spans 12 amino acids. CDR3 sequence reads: CASSLYPWEAFF. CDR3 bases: TGTGCCAGCAGTTTATACCCCTGGGAAGCTTTCTTT. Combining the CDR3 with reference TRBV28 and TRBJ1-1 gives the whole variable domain DVKVTQSSRYLVKRTGEKVFLECVQDMDHENMFWYRQDPGLGLRLIYFSYDVKMKEKGDIPEGYSVSREKKERFSLILESASTNQTSMYLCASSLYPWEAFFGQGTRLTVV.

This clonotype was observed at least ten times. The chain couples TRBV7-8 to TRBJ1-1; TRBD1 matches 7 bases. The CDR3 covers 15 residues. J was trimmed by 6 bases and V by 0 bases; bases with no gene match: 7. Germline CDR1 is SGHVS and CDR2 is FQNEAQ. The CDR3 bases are TGTGCCAGCAGCTTAGCGAACAGGGGAGTCGCTGAAGCTTTCTTT. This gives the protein CASSLANRGVAEAFF. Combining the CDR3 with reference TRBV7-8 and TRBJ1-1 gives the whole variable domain GAGVSQSPRYKVAKRGQDVALRCDPISGHVSLFWYQQALGQGPEFLTYFQNEAQLDKSGLPSDRFFAERPEGSVSTLKIQRTQQEDSAVYLCASSLANRGVAEAFFGQGTRLTVV.

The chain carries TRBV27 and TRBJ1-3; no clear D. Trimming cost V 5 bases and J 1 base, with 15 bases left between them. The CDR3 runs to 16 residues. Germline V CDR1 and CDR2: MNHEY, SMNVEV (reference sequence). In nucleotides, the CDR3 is TGTGCCAGCAGTACACTCGGGGAAGGGTCTGGAAACACCATATATTTT. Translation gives CASSTLGEGSGNTIYF.

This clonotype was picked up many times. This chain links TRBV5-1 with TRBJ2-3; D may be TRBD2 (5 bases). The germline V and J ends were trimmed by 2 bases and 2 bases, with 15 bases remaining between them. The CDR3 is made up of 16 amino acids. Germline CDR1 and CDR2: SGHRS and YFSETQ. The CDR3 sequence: CASSFSAKGATDTQYF. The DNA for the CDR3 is TGCGCCAGCAGCTTCTCGGCGAAGGGAGCCACAGATACGCAGTATTTT. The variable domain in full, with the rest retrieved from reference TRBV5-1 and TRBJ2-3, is KAGVTQTPRYLIKTRGQQVTLSCSPISGHRSVSWYQQTPGQGLQFLFEYFSETQRNKGNFPGRFSGRQFSNSRSEMNVSTLELGDSALYLCASSFSAKGATDTQYFGPGTRLTVL.

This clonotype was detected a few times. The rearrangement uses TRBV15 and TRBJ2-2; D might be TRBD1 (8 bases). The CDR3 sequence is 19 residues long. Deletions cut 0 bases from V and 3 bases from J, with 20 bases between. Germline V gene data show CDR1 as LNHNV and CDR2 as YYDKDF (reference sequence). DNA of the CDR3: TGTGCCACCAGCAGAGATTTAGCGGGCAGGGGGCTTGACACCGGGGAGCTGTTTTTT. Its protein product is CATSRDLAGRGLDTGELFF.

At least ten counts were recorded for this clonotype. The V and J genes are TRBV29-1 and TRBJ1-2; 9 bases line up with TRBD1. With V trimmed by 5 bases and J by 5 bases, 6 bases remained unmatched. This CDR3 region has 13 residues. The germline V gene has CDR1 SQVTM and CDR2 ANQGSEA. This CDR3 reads CSVRTGDGYGYTF. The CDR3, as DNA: TGCAGCGTTAGGACAGGGGATGGGTATGGCTACACCTTC. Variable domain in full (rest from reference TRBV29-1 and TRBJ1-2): SAVISQKPSRDICQRGTSLTIQCQVDSQVTMMFWYRQQPGQSLTLIATANQGSEATYESGFVIDKFPISRPNLTFSTLTVSNMSPEDSSIYLCSVRTGDGYGYTFGSGTRLTVV.